The sequence of this T cell receptor (beta chain) was determined in a study of CD8 T cells in Susac syndrome. This clonotype was counted a single time. Its antigen is as yet unknown. The germline V gene has CDR1 SQVTM and CDR2 ANQGSEA. There are 11 residues in the CDR3. The authors carried out high-throughput sequencing of TCR beta. They applied it to CD8+ and CD4+ T cells obtained from blood. The control participants were healthy donors, and these controls were matched with respect to both age and sex. With random hexamers, reverse transcription was performed on about 0.5 to 1 ug of RNA. The CDR3 of TCR beta was amplified by immunoSEQ multiplex PCR across 54 Vbeta and 13 Jbeta. TCRdb independently ran MiXCR on the immunoSEQ multiplex PCR reads; one entry per CDR3 protein. This table has around 150,000 distinct CDR3 sequences, over 85% appearing once. Overall study findings and caveats: The TCR sequencing and HLA analysis in the study involved a relatively small number of individuals, as the study acknowledged.

Sequenced: CD4+ T cells from PBMCs. The chain employs TRBV29-1 and TRBJ2-3; weak D call: TRBD1 (6 bases). The receptor was isolated from a human donor in good health. CDR3 sequence reads: CSGQTSDTQYF. The CDR3 nucleotides are TGCAGTGGACAGACTTCTGATACGCAGTATTTT.